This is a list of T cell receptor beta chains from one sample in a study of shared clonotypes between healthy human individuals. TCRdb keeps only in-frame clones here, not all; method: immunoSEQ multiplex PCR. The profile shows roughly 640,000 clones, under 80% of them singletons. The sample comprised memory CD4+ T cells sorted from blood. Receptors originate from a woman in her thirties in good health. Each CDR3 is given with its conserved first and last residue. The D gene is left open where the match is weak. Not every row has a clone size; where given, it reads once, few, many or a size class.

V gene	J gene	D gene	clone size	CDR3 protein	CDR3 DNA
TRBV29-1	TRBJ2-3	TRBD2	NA	CSEMYAGGDTQYF	TGCAGCGAAATGTATGCGGGGGGGGATACGCAGTATTTT
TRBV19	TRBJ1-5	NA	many	CASSPAYNQPQHF	TGTGCCAGTAGCCCGGCTTACAATCAGCCCCAGCATTTT
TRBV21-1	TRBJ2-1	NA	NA	CASSKGQGYNEQFF	TGTGCCAGCAGCAAAGGGCAGGGATACAATGAGCAGTTCTTC
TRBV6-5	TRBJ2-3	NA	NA	CASSYSRLHTDTQYF	TGTGCCAGCAGTTACTCGAGACTCCACACAGATACGCAGTATTTT
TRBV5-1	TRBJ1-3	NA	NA	CASSLGTQGYTIYF	TGCGCCAGCAGCTTGGGGACCCAGGGTTACACCATATATTTT
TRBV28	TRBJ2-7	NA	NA	CASRSSGLGVSSYEQYF	TGTGCCAGCCGTTCCTCCGGCCTGGGGGTGAGCTCCTACGAGCAGTACTTC
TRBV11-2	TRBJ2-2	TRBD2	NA	CASSPRTRNTGELFF	TGTGCCAGCAGCCCGCGGACTAGAAACACCGGGGAGCTGTTTTTT
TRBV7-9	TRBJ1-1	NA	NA	CASSLAGPGFF	TGTGCCAGCAGCTTAGCCGGCCCAGGGTTCTTT
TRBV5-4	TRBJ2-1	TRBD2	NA	CASSLYSGRALRNEQFF	TGTGCCAGCAGCCTATATAGCGGGAGGGCCCTAAGGAATGAGCAGTTCTTC
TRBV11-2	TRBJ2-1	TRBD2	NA	CASSQTSAGDEQFF	TGTGCCAGCAGCCAAACCTCAGCGGGAGATGAGCAGTTCTTC
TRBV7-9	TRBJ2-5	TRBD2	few	CASSLVFTSGILETQYF	TGTGCCAGCAGCTTAGTCTTTACTAGCGGGATTTTAGAGACCCAGTACTTC
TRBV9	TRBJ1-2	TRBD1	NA	CASSARQGRQGNTF	TGTGCCAGCAGCGCGCGACAGGGGAGGCAGGGGAACACCTTC
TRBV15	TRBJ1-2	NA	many	CATSRVDTTANYGYTF	TGTGCCACCAGCAGAGTTGATACAACAGCTAACTATGGCTACACCTTC
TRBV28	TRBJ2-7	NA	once	CASSLPGVVGITYEQYF	TGTGCCAGCAGTTTACCCGGGGTCGTCGGAATTACCTACGAGCAGTACTTC
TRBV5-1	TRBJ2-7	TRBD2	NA	CASSSTAGGRVEQYF	TGCGCCAGCAGCTCGACAGCGGGAGGGCGGGTTGAGCAGTACTTC
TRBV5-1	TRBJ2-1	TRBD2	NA	CASTSSLLAGVGWNEQFF	TGCGCCAGCACCTCCTCCCTCCTAGCGGGAGTGGGGTGGAATGAGCAGTTCTTC
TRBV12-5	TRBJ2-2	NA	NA	CASGLGMTNTGELFF	TGTGCTAGTGGGCTAGGGATGACAAACACCGGGGAGCTGTTTTTT
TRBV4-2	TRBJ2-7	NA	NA	CASSQEWQGTYEQYF	TGTGCCAGCAGCCAAGAATGGCAGGGGACCTACGAGCAGTACTTC
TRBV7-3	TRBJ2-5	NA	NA	CASSPTRAVETQYF	TGTGCCAGCAGCCCCACCCGGGCAGTAGAGACCCAGTACTTC